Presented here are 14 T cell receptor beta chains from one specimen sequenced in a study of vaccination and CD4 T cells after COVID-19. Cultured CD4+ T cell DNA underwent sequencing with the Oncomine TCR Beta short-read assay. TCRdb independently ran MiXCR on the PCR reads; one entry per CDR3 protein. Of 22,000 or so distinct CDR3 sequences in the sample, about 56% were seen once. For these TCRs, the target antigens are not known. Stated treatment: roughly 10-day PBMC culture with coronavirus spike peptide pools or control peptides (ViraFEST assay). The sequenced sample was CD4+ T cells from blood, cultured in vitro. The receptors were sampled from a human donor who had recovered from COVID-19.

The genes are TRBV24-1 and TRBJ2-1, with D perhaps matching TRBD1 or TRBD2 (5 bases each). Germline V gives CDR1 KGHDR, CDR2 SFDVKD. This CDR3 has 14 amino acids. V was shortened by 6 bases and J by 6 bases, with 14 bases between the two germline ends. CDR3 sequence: CATSHGTTLNEQFF. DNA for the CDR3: TGTGCCACCAGTCACGGGACCACGCTCAATGAGCAGTTCTTC.

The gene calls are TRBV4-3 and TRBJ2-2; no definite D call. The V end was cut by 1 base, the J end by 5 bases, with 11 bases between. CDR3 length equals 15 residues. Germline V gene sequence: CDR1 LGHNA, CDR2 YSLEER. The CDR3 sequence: CASSQGQLQTGELFF. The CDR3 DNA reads TGCGCCAGCAGCCAAGGGCAACTCCAAACCGGGGAGCTGTTTTTT.

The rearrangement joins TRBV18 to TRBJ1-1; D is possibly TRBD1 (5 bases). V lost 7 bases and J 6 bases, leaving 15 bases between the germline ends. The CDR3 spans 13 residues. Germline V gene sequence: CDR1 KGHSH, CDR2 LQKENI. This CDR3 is CASYQGELSEAFF. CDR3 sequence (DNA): TGTGCCAGCTACCAAGGGGAGTTGTCTGAAGCTTTCTTT.

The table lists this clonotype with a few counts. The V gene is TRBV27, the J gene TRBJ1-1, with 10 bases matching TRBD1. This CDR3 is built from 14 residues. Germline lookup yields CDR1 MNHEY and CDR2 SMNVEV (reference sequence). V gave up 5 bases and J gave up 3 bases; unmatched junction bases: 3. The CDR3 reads CASSGGQGYTEAFF. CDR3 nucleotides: TGTGCCAGCAGTGGGGGACAGGGGTACACTGAAGCTTTCTTT.

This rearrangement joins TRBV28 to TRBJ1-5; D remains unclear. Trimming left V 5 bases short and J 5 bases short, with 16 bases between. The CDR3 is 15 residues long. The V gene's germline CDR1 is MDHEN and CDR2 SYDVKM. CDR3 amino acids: CASSPDGYGHQPQHF. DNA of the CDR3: TGTGCCAGCAGTCCTGACGGGTATGGCCATCAGCCCCAGCATTTT.

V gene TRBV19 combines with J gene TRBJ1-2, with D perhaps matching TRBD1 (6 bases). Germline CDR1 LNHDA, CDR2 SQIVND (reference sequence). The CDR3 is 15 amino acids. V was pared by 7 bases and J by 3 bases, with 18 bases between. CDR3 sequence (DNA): TGTGCCAGTACCCGATCCACAGGGTCCCACTATGGCTACACCTTC. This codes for CASTRSTGSHYGYTF.

CDR3 protein: CASLRLAGFGELFF. The CDR3 DNA sequence: TGTGCCAGCCTGAGACTAGCGGGATTCGGGGAGCTGTTTTTT. The chain links TRBV2 to TRBJ2-2; the match to TRBD2 covers 11 bases. J gave up 7 bases and V 8 bases, and 6 bases lay outside the gene matches. The germline V gene has CDR1 SNHLY and CDR2 FYNNEI. The CDR3 sequence is 14 residues long.

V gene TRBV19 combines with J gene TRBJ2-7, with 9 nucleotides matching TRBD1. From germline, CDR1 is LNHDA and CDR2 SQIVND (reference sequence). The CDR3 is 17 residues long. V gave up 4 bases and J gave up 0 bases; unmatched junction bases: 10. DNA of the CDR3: TGTGCCAGTAGTACTATATCCGGGACAGGGAGCTCCTACGAGCAGTACTTC. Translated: CASSTISGTGSSYEQYF. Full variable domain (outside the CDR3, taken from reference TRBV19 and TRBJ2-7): DGGITQSPKYLFRKEGQNVTLSCEQNLNHDAMYWYRQDPGQGLRLIYYSQIVNDFQKGDIAEGYSVSREKKESFPLTVTSAQKNPTAFYLCASSTISGTGSSYEQYFGPGTRLTVT.

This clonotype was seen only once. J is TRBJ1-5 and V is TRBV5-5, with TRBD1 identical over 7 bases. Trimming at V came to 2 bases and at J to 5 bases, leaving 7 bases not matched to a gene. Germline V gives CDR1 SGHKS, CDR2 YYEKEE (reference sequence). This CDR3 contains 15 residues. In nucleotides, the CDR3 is TGTGCCAGCAGCTTACAGACAGGGACCCATCAGCCCCAGCATTTT. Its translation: CASSLQTGTHQPQHF.

CDR3 in amino acids: CASSSPSGTTGGELFF. In DNA, the CDR3 is TGTGCCAGCAGTTCTCCCAGCGGGACCACCGGCGGGGAGCTGTTTTTT. V usage is TRBV6-5 and J usage is TRBJ2-2, with 7 bases identical to TRBD2. Germline-derived CDR1 and CDR2 are MNHEY and SVGAGI. CDR3 size: 16 residues. With V trimmed by 4 bases and J by 7 bases, 12 bases remained unmatched.

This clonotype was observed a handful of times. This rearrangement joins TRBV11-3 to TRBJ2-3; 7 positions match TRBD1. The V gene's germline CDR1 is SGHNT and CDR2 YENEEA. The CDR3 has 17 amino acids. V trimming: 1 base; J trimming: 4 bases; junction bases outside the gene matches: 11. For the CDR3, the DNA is TGTGCCAGCAGCTTAGGCCGGTTCGGGACAGATTCAGATACGCAGTATTTT. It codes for CASSLGRFGTDSDTQYF. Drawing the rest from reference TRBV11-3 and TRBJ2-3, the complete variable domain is EAGVVQSPRYKIIEKKQPVAFWCNPISGHNTLYWYLQNLGQGPELLIRYENEEAVDDSQLPKDRFSAERLKGVDSTLKIQPAELGDSAVYLCASSLGRFGTDSDTQYFGPGTRLTVL.

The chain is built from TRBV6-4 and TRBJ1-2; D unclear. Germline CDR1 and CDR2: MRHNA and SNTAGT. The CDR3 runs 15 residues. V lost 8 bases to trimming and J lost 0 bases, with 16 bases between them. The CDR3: CASRKRGIANYGYTF. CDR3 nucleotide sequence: TGTGCCAGCCGAAAGCGAGGAATAGCTAACTATGGCTACACCTTC.

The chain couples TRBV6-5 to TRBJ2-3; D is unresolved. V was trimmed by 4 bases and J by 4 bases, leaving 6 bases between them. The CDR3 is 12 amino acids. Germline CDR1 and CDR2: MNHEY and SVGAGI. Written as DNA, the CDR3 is TGTGCCAGCAGTTTCAATTCAGATACGCAGTATTTT. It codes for CASSFNSDTQYF.

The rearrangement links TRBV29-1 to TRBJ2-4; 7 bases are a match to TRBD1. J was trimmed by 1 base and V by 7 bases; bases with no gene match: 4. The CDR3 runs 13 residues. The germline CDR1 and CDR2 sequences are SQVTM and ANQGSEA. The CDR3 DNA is TGCAGCGCCCAGGACAGGGCCAAAAACATTCAGTACTTC. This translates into CSAQDRAKNIQYF.